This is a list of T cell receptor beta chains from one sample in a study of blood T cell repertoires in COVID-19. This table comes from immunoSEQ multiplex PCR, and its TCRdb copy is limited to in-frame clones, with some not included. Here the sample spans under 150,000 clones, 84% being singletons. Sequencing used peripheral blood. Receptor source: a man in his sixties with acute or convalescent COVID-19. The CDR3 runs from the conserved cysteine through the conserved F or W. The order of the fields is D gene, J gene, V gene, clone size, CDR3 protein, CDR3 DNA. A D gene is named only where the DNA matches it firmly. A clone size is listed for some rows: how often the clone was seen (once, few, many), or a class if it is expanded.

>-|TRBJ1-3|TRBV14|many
CASSQGDDSGNTIYF
TGTGCCAGCAGCCAAGGAGATGATTCGGGAAACACCATATATTTT
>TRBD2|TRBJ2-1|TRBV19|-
CASTSLAGGVNEQFF
TGTGCCAGTACCTCACTCGCGGGAGGGGTGAATGAGCAGTTCTTC
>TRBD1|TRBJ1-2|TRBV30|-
CAWSRTGTGAYGYTF
TGTGCCTGGAGTAGAACCGGGACAGGGGCCTATGGCTACACCTTC
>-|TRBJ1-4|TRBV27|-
CASSFSSTNEKLFF
TGTGCCAGCAGTTTTAGTTCAACTAATGAAAAACTGTTTTTT
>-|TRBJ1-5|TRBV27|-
CASSLGTGRQPQHF
TGTGCCAGCAGTTTGGGAACAGGTCGGCAGCCCCAGCATTTT
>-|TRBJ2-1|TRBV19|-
CASSIVQRSYNEQFF
TGTGCCAGTAGTATAGTTCAGCGGAGCTACAATGAGCAGTTCTTC
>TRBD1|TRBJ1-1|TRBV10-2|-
CASRMGQAHTEAFF
TGCGCCAGCAGAATGGGACAGGCACACACTGAAGCTTTCTTT
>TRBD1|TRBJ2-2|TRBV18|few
CASSPRGTANTGELFF
TGTGCCAGCTCACCACGGGGGACAGCCAACACCGGGGAGCTGTTTTTT
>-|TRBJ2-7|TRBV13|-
CASSLFRVPPAEQYF
TGTGCCAGCAGCCTATTCAGGGTTCCCCCCGCCGAGCAGTACTTC
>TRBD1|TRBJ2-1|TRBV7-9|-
CASSSETGDYNEQFF
TGTGCCAGCAGCTCCGAGACAGGGGACTACAATGAGCAGTTCTTC